This TCR beta chain was profiled in a study of shared clonotypes between healthy human individuals (dated by TCRdb to 2020 to 2021). As for the study more broadly: The cohort included a few men and a couple of women between 18 and 49 years of age. For each donor, three plates each were used for CD4 naive and CD4 memory, two plates were used for CD8 naive, and one plate was used for CD8 memory. To estimate repertoire size and how much clonotypes are shared between individuals, the study performed deep sequencing of blood TCR repertoires from 4 to 6 healthy adults. To increase sequencing depth and limit assay-specific biases, different laboratories used diverse techniques to prepare libraries and sequence TCR repertoires. Each donor's leukapheresis produced roughly between about 0.8 and 8.9 billion PBMCs.

The donors were healthy, HIV-negative adults with no recently reported acute infections or vaccinations. All donors were Caucasian adults living in Nashville, Tennessee, USA. CD4+ T cells were enriched by magnetic negative selection; naive cells were then positively selected on CD45RA, and the negative fraction formed the memory subset. Blood was collected by leukapheresis, and PBMCs were isolated by Ficoll-Histopaque density gradient centrifugation and then cryopreserved in liquid nitrogen vapor phase. Purity and quantity of every magnetically sorted T cell population were checked by analytical flow cytometry. Each sorted fraction had its genomic DNA isolated and then quantified by UV absorbance on a Nanodrop 2000c. The research as a whole found: Because the study included only a small number of donors, the genetic and exposure-history diversity represented was limited. When a few donors were compared, the shared fraction of clonotypes was about 5% for naive CD4, less than 4% for naive CD8, roughly 2.5% for memory CD4, and roughly 0.43% for memory CD8. Compared with non-shared clonotypes, clonotypes shared by all four sorted-subset donors had higher generation probabilities. Rarefaction of sorted-subset datasets indicated incomplete sequencing despite the large sequencing depth. Sampling was restricted to blood, and TCR repertoires in tissues likely differ from the TCR repertoires found in blood. Based on pairwise subsampling, the degree of clonotype sharing among donors was expected to be affected by sequencing depth. Larger estimated clonotype richness was generally found for naive subsets than for memory subsets.

TCR CDR3 regions were amplified from genomic DNA by multiplex PCR using the deep immunoSEQ assay. For each cell subset, the extracted genomic DNA was distributed evenly across all wells of several immunoSEQ 96-well plates, and each plate served as one replicate. For sorted subsets, around 200 ng genomic DNA, equal to about 30,000 T cell genomes, was loaded into each replicate PCR. Purified libraries were measured with a Qubit 3.0 fluorometer, size-checked on a Bioanalyzer 2100, and measured again with the KAPA Library Quantification kit. Each immunoSEQ 96-well plate was sequenced on its own single-read 150-cycle Illumina NextSeq 550 flow cell. As for the authors' bioinformatics: Because the immunoSEQ output held only junctional sequences and lacked quality scores, the filtering could not match the filtering applied to full-length reads. To assign V/J genes and CDR3, sequences were annotated against IMGT germline references using PyIR, a Python wrapper for IgBLAST v1.9. Reads were removed for weak V/J assignments (E-value above 1e-6), missing CDR3, stop codons, out-of-frame junctions, or ambiguous translated residues. V3J clonotypes were defined as sequences sharing the same inferred V gene, J gene, and CDR3 amino acid sequence. To compute the percentage overlap between repertoires, the number of shared unique clonotypes was divided by the size of the smaller repertoire. Richness of each repertoire was evaluated using RTK rarefaction, the Chao1 estimator, and Recon v2.1 estimates of unobserved clonotypes. Generation probabilities were computed with OLGA for all TCRbeta clonotypes obtained by the gDNA method from four donors. Drawn from immuneACCESS, this table holds only the in-frame rearrangements with V and J called that TCRdb kept. Clones are partly lost; checked studies trace under half to an unresolved V gene and leave the rest unexplained. V and J calls and clone size follow that table, whereas D and trimming were derived from the DNA. This sample comprises roughly 2.6 million clones, just over 90% of them detected only once. The leading ten clones occupy about 0.13% of the sample.

On this clone itself: The target of this receptor is not known. No much larger clone exists at a distance of one base, and base qualities are not known.

The TCR sequence derives from a man between 18 and 29 years old in good health. Sequenced: naive CD4+ T cells sorted from blood. What this sample's cell subset or site label stands for: CD45RA+ positively selected.

The CDR3 region: CASSAIQMNGELFF. DNA sequence: TGTGCCAGCAGTGCGATCCAGATGAACGGGGAGCTGTTTTTT. The sequence is built from TRBV28 and TRBJ2-2; the D gene identity is not certain. The junction carries 14 bases between V and J, which are trimmed by 5 bases and 7 bases respectively. Reading the germline V gene gives CDR1 MDHEN and CDR2 SYDVKM. Taken from cysteine to phenylalanine, the CDR3 has 14 residues. The entry retains the CDR3 DNA only, 42 bases that are in frame from base 1.